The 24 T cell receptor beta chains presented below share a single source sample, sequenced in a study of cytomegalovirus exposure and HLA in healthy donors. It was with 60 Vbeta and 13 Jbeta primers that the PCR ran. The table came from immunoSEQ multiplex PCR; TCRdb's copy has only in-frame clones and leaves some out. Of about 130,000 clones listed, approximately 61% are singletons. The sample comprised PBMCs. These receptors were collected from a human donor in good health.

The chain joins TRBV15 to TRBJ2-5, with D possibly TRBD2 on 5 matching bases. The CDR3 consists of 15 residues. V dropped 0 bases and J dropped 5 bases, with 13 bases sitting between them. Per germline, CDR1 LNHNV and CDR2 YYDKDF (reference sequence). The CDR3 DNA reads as TGTGCCACCAGCAGAGATCGTGAGGGCCCCGAGACCCAGTACTTC. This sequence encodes CATSRDREGPETQYF.

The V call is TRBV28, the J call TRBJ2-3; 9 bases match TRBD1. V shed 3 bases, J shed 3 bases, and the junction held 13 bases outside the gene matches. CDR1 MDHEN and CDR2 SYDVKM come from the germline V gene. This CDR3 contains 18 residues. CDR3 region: CASSLDPTGGEWTDTQYF. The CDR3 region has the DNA TGTGCCAGCAGTTTGGACCCGACAGGGGGTGAGTGGACAGATACGCAGTATTTT.

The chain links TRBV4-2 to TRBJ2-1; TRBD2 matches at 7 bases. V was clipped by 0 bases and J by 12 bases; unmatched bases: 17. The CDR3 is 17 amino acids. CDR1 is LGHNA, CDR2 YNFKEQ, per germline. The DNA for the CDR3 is TGTGCCAGCAGCCAAGATCGGGGACTAATGGCGCGGTCGATGCAGTTCTTC. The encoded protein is CASSQDRGLMARSMQFF.

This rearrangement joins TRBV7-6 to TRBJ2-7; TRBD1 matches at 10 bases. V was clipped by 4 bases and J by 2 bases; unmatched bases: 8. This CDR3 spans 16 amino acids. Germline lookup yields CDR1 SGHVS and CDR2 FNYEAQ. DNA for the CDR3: TGTGCCAGCAGCTCATTCCGGGACAGGGGTGCCTACGAGCAGTACTTC. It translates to CASSSFRDRGAYEQYF.

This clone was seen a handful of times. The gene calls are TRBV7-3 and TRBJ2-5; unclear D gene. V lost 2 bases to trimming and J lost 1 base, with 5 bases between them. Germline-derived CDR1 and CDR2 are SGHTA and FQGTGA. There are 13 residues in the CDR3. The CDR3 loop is CASSLESQETQYF. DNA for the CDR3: TGTGCCAGCAGCTTAGAGTCCCAAGAGACCCAGTACTTC.

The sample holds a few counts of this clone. The CDR3 sequence: CASSAPGLAAVDEQFF. CDR3 nucleotides: TGTGCCAGCAGTGCCCCGGGACTAGCGGCTGTGGATGAGCAGTTCTTC. V is TRBV28 and J is TRBJ2-1; 11 bases match TRBD2. The CDR3 covers 16 residues. V shed 5 bases, J shed 8 bases, and the junction held 11 bases outside the gene matches. Per germline, CDR1 MDHEN and CDR2 SYDVKM.

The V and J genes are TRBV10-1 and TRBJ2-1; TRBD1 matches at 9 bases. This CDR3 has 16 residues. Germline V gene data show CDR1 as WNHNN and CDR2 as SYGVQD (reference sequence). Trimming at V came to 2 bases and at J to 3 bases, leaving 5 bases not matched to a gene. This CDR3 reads CASSEKGQGIYNEQFF. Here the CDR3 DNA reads TGCGCCAGCAGTGAGAAGGGACAGGGAATCTACAATGAGCAGTTCTTC.

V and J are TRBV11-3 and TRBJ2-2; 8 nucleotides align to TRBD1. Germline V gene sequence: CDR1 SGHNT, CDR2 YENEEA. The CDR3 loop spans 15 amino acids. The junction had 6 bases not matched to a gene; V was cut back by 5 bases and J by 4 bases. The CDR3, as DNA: TGTGCCAGCAGCCAGGGGACAGGACCCACCGGGGAGCTGTTTTTT. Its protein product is CASSQGTGPTGELFF. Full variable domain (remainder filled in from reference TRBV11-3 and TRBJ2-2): EAGVVQSPRYKIIEKKQPVAFWCNPISGHNTLYWYLQNLGQGPELLIRYENEEAVDDSQLPKDRFSAERLKGVDSTLKIQPAELGDSAVYLCASSQGTGPTGELFFGEGSRLTVL.

CDR3 sequence reads: CASSPLTASEQFF. The DNA for the CDR3 is TGTGCCAGCAGTCCTCTGACAGCGAGTGAGCAGTTCTTC. This rearrangement joins TRBV6-6 to TRBJ2-1; tentative D call: TRBD1 (5 bases). There are 13 residues in the CDR3. The ends were cut back, 5 bases at V and 9 bases at J, with 14 bases in the middle. Germline V gene data show CDR1 as MNHNY and CDR2 as SVGAGI (reference sequence).

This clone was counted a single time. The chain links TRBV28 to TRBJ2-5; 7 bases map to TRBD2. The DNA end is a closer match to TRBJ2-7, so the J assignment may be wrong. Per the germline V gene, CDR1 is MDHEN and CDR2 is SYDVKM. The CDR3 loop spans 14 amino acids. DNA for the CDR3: TGTGCCACTACGGTTCGCGGGAGTAGCTACGAGCAGTACTTC. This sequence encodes CATTVRGSSYEQYF.

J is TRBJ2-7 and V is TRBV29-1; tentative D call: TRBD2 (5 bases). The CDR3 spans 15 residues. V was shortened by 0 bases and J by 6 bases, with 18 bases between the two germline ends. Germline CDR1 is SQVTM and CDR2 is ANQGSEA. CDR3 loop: CSVEDPGYREGEQYF. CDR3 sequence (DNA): TGCAGCGTTGAAGATCCGGGATATAGGGAAGGCGAGCAGTACTTC.

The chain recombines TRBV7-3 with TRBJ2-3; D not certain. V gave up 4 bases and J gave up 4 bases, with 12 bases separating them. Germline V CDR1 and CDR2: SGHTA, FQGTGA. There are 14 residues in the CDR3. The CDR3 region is CASSSGFLADTQYF. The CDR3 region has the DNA TGTGCCAGCAGCTCCGGGTTCCTAGCAGATACGCAGTATTTT.

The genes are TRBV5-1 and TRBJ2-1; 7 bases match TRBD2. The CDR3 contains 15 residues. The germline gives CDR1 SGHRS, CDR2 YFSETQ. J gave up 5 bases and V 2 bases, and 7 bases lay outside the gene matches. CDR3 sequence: CASSFSLAGDNEQFF. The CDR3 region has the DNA TGCGCCAGCAGCTTCAGTTTGGCGGGGGACAATGAGCAGTTCTTC. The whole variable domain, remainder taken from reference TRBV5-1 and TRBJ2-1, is KAGVTQTPRYLIKTRGQQVTLSCSPISGHRSVSWYQQTPGQGLQFLFEYFSETQRNKGNFPGRFSGRQFSNSRSEMNVSTLELGDSALYLCASSFSLAGDNEQFFGPGTRLTVL.

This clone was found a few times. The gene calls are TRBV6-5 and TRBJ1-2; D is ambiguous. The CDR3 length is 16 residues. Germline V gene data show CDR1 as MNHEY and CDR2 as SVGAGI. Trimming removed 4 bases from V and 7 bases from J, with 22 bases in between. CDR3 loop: CASSSPGAQPWAGYTF. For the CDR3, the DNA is TGTGCCAGCAGTTCGCCGGGAGCTCAACCTTGGGCTGGCTACACCTTC.

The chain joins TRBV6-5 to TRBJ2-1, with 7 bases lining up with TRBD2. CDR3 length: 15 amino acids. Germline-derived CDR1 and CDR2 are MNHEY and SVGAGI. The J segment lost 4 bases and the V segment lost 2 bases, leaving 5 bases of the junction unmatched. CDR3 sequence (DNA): TGTGCCAGCAGTTACGACCGGCGGGAGTACAATGAGCAGTTCTTC. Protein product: CASSYDRREYNEQFF.

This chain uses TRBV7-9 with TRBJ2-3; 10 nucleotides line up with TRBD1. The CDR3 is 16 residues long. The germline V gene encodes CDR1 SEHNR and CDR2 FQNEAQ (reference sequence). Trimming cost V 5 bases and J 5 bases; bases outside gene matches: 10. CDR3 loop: CASSPSGQGVVDTQYF. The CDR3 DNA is TGTGCCAGCAGCCCGTCCGGACAGGGGGTAGTAGATACGCAGTATTTT. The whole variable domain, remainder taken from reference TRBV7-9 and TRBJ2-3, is DTGVSQNPRHKITKRGQNVTFRCDPISEHNRLYWYRQTLGQGPEFLTYFQNEAQLEKSRLLSDRFSAERPKGSFSTLEIQRTEQGDSAMYLCASSPSGQGVVDTQYFGPGTRLTVL.

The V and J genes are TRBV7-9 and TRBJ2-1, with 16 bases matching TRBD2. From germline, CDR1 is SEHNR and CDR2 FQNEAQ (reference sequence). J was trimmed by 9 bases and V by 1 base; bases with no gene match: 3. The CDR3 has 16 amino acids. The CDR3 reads CASSLVGTSGRVEQFF. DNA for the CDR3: TGTGCCAGCAGCTTAGTGGGGACTAGCGGGAGGGTTGAGCAGTTCTTC.

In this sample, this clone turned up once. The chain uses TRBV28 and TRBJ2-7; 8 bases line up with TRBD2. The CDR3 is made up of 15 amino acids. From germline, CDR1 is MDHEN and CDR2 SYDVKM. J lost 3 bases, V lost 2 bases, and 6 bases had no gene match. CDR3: CASSLGPGLVYEQYF. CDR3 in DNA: TGTGCCAGCAGTTTAGGTCCGGGACTAGTCTACGAGCAGTACTTC.

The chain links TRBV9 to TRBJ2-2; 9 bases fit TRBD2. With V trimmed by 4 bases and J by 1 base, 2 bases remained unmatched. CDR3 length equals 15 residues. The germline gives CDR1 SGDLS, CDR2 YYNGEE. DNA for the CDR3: TGTGCCAGCAGCCCTAGCGGGGTGAACACCGGGGAGCTGTTTTTT. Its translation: CASSPSGVNTGELFF. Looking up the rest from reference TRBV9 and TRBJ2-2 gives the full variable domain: DSGVTQTPKHLITATGQRVTLRCSPRSGDLSVYWYQQSLDQGLQFLIQYYNGEERAKGNILERFSAQQFPDLHSELNLSSLELGDSALYFCASSPSGVNTGELFFGEGSRLTVL.

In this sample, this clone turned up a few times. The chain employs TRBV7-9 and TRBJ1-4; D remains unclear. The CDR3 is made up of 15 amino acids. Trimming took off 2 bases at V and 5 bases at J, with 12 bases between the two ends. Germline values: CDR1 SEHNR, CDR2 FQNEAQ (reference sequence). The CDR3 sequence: CASSLSESLNEKLFF. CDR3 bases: TGTGCCAGCAGCTTAAGCGAGAGCCTCAATGAAAAACTGTTTTTT.

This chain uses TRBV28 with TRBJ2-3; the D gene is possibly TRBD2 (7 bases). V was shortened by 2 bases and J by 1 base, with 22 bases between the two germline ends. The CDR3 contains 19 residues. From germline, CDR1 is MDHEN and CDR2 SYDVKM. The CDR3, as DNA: TGTGCCAGCAGTTTACTCGGAGCCTGGGGGGGCCGAGGCACAGATACGCAGTATTTT. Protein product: CASSLLGAWGGRGTDTQYF.

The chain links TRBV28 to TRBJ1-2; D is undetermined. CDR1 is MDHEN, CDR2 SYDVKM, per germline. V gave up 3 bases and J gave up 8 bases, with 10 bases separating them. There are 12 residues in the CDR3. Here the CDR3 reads CASSFNSVGYTF. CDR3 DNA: TGTGCCAGCAGTTTTAATTCGGTCGGCTACACCTTC.

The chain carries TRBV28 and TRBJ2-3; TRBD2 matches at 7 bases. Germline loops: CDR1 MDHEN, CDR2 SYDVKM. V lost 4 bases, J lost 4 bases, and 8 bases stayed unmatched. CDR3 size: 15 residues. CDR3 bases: TGTGCCAGCAGTTCGCTACAAGGGAGGGCAGATACGCAGTATTTT. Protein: CASSSLQGRADTQYF.

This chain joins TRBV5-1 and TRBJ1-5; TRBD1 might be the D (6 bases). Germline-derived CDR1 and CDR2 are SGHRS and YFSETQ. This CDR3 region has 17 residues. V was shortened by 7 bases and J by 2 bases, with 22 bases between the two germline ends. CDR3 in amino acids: CASAYITNRVGNQPQHF. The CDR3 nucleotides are TGCGCCAGCGCCTACATAACGAACAGGGTCGGCAATCAGCCCCAGCATTTT.